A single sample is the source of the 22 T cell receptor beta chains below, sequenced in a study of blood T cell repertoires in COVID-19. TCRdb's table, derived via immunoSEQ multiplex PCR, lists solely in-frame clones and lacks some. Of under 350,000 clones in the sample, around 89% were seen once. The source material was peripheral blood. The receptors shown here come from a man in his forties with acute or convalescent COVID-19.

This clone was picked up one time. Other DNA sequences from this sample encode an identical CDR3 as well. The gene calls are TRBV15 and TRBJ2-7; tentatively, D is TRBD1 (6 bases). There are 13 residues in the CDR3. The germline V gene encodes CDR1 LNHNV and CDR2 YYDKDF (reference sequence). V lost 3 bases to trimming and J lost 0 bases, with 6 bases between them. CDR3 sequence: CATSRDSSYEQYF. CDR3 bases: TGTGCCACCAGCAGGGACAGCTCCTACGAGCAGTACTTC.

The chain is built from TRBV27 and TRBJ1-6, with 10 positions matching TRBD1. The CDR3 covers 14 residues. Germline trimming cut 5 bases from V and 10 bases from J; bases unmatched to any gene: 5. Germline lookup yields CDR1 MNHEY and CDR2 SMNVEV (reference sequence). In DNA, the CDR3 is TGTGCCAGCAGTGGACAGGGGGAAGGATCACCCCTCCACTTT. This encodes CASSGQGEGSPLHF.

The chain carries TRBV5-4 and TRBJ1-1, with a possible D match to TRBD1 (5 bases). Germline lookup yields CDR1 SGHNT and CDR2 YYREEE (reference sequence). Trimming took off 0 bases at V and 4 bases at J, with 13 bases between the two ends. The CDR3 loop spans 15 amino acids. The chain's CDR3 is CASSLAQGSSTEAFF. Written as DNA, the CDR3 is TGTGCCAGCAGCTTGGCCCAGGGAAGCAGCACTGAAGCTTTCTTT.

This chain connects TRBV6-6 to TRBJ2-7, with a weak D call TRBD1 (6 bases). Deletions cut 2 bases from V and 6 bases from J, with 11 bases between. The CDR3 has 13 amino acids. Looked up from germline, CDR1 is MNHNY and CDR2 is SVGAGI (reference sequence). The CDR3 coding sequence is TGTGCCAGCAGTTACAGCAGGGGTGGCGAGCAGTACTTC. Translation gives CASSYSRGGEQYF.

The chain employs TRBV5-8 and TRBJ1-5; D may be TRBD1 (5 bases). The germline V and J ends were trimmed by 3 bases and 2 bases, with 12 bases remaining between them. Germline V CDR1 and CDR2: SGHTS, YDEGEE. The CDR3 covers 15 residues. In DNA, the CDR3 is TGTGCCAGCAGCTGGGGACTGATCGGCAATCAGCCCCAGCATTTT. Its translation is CASSWGLIGNQPQHF.

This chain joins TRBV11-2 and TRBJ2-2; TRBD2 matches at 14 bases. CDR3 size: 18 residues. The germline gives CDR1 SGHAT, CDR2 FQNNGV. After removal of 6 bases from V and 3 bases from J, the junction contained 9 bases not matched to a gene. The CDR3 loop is CASSPGTSGGYYTGELFF. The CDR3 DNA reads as TGTGCCAGCAGTCCCGGGACTAGCGGGGGTTACTACACCGGGGAGCTGTTTTTT. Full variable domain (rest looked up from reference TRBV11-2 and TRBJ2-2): EAGVAQSPRYKIIEKRQSVAFWCNPISGHATLYWYQQILGQGPKLLIQFQNNGVVDDSQLPKDRFSAERLKGVDSTLKIQPAKLEDSAVYLCASSPGTSGGYYTGELFFGEGSRLTVL.

Here the CDR3 reads CASTRLAGDYNEQFF. The CDR3 bases are TGTGCCAGCACCCGACTAGCGGGAGATTACAATGAGCAGTTCTTC. The chain couples TRBV6-4 to TRBJ2-1; 12 positions match TRBD2. CDR1 and CDR2 from the germline V gene are MRHNA and SNTAGT. CDR3 length equals 15 residues. The J segment lost 4 bases and the V segment lost 7 bases, leaving 5 bases of the junction unmatched.

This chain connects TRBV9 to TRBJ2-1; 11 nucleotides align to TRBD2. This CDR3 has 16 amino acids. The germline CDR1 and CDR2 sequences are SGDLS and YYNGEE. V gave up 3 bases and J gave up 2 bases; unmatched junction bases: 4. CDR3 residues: CASSALLAGAYNEQFF. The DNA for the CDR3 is TGTGCCAGCAGCGCATTACTAGCGGGGGCCTACAATGAGCAGTTCTTC. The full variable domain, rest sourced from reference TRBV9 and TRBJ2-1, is DSGVTQTPKHLITATGQRVTLRCSPRSGDLSVYWYQQSLDQGLQFLIQYYNGEERAKGNILERFSAQQFPDLHSELNLSSLELGDSALYFCASSALLAGAYNEQFFGPGTRLTVL.

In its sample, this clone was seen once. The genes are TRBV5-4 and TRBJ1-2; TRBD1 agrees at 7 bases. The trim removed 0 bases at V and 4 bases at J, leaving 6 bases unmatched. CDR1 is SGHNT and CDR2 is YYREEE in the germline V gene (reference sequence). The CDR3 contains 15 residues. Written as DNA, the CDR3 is TGTGCCAGCAGCTTGGGAGGGGGCTCCTTCTATGGCTACACCTTC. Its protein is CASSLGGGSFYGYTF.

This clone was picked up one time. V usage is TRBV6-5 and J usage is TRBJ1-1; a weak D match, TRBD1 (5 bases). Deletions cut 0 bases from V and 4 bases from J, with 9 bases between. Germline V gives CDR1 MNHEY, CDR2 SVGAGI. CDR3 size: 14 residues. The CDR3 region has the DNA TGTGCCAGCAGTTACTCGCAGGGAGGCACTGAAGCTTTCTTT. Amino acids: CASSYSQGGTEAFF.

CDR3 region: CASSQDSGNPRGYTF. Written as DNA, the CDR3 is TGTGCCAGCAGCCAAGATTCAGGGAATCCTAGGGGCTACACCTTC. This chain connects TRBV4-2 to TRBJ1-2; tentatively, D is TRBD1 (5 bases). Deletions cut 0 bases from V and 8 bases from J, with 16 bases between. Germline CDR1 LGHNA, CDR2 YNFKEQ. This CDR3 is 15 amino acids long.

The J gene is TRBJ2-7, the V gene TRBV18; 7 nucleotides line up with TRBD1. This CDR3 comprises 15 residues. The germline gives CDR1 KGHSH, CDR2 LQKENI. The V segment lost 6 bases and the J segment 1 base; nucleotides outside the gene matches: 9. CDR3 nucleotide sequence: TGTGCCAGCTCTTCCAATTCAGGGGGATCCTACGAGCAGTACTTC. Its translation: CASSSNSGGSYEQYF.

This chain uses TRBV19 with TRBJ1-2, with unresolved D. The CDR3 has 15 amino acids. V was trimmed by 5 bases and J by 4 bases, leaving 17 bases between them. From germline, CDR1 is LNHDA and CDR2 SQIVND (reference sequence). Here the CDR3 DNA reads TGTGCCAGTAGTCCGGGATTAAGGCGGAGCTATGGCTACACCTTC. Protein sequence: CASSPGLRRSYGYTF.

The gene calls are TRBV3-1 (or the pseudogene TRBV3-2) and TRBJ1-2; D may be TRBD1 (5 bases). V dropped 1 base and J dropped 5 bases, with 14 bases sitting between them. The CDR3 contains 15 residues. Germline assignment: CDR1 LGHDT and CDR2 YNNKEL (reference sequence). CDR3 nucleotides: TGTGCCAGCAGCCAAGTTCCAGGGAAAGAATATGGCTACACCTTC. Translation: CASSQVPGKEYGYTF.

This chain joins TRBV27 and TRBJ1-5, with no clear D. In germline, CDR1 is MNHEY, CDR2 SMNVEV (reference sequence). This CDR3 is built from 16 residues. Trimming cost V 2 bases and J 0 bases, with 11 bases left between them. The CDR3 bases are TGTGCCAGCAGTTTACGGAGTGGCTCTAGCAATCAGCCCCAGCATTTT. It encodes CASSLRSGSSNQPQHF.

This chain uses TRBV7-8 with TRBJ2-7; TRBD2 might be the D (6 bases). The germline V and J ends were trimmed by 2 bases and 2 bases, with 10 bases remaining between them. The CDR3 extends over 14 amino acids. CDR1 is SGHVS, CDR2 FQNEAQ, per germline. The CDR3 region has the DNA TGTGCCAGCAGCTTAAAGCGGGTTGCCTACGAGCAGTACTTC. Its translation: CASSLKRVAYEQYF.

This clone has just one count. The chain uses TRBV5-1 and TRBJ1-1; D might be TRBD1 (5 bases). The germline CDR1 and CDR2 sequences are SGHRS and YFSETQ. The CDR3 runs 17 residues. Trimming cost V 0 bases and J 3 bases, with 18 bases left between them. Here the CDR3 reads CASSLAPDRRYYTEAFF. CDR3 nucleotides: TGCGCCAGCAGCTTGGCCCCTGACAGAAGATACTACACTGAAGCTTTCTTT.

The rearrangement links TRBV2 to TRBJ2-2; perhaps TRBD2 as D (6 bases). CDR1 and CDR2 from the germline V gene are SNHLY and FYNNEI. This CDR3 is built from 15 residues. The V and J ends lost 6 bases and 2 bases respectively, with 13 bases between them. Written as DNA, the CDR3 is TGTGCCAGCAGGAACGGGGGAAAAAACACCGGGGAGCTGTTTTTT. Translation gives CASRNGGKNTGELFF.

CDR3: CASSADGTFNEQFF. The CDR3 nucleotides read TGTGCCAGCAGCGCCGACGGGACTTTCAATGAGCAGTTCTTC. The genes are TRBV11-2 and TRBJ2-1; maybe TRBD2 (6 bases). The CDR3 contains 14 residues. The ends were cut back, 5 bases at V and 6 bases at J, with 14 bases in the middle. Germline V gene sequence: CDR1 SGHAT, CDR2 FQNNGV.

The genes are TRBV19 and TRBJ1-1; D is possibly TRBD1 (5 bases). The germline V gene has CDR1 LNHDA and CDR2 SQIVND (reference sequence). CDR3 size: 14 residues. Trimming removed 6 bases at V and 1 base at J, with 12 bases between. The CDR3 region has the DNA TGTGCCAGTAGCCCCAGTCAGGGGAACACTGAAGCTTTCTTT. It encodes CASSPSQGNTEAFF.

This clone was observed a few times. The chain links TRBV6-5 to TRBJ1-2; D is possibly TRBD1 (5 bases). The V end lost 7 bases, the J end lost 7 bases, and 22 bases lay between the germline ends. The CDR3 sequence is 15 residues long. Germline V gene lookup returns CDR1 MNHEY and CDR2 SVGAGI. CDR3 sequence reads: CASTRTFQGYFGYTF. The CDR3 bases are TGTGCCAGCACCAGGACCTTCCAGGGTTATTTTGGCTACACCTTC.

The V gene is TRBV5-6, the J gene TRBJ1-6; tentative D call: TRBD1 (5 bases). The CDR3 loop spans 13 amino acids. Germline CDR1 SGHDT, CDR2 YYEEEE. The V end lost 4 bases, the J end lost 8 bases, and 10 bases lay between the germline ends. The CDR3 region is CASSPGAYSPLHF. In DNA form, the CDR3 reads TGTGCCAGCAGCCCTGGGGCCTATTCACCCCTCCACTTT.